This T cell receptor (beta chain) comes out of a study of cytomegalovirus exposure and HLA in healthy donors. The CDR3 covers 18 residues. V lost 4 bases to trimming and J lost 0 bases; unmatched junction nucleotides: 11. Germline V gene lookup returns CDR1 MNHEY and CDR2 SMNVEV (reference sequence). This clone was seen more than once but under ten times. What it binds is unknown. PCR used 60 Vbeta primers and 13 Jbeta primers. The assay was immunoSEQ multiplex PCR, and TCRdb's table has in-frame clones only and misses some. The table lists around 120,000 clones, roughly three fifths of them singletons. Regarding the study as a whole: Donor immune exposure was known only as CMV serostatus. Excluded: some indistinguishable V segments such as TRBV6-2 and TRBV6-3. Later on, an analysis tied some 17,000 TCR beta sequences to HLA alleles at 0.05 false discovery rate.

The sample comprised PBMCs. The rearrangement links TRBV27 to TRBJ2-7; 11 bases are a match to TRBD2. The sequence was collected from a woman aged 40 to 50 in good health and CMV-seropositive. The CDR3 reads CASSSLTSGALSSYEQYF. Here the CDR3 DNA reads TGTGCCAGCAGTTCCTTGACTAGCGGGGCTCTTAGCTCCTACGAGCAGTACTTC.